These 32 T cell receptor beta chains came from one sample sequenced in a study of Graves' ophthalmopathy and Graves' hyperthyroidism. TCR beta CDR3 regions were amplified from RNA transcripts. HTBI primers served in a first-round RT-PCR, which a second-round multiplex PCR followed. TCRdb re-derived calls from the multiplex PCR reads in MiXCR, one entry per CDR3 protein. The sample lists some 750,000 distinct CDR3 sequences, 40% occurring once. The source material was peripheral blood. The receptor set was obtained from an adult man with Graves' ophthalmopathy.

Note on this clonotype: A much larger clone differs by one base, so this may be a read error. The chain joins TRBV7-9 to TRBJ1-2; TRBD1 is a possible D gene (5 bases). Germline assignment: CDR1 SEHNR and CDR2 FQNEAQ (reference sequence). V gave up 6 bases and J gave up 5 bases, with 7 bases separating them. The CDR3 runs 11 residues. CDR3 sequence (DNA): TGTGCCAGCAGACGACAGTATGGCTACACCTTC. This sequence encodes CASRRQYGYTF.

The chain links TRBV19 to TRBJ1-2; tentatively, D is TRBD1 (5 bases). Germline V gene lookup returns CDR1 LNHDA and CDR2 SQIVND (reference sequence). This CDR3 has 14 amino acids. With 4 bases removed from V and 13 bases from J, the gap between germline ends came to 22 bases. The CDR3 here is CASSTPRDRIRFTF. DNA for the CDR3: TGTGCCAGTAGTACCCCCCGGGACCGAATTCGCTTCACCTTC. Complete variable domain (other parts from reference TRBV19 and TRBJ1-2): DGGITQSPKYLFRKEGQNVTLSCEQNLNHDAMYWYRQDPGQGLRLIYYSQIVNDFQKGDIAEGYSVSREKKESFPLTVTSAQKNPTAFYLCASSTPRDRIRFTFGSGTRLTVV.

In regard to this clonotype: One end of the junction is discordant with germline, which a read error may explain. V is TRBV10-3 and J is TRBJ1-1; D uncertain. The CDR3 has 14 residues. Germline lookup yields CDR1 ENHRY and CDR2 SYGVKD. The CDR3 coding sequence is TGTGCCAGCAGTTACGGCAGGAAGAACACTGAAGCTTCCTTT. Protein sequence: CASSYGRKNTEASF.

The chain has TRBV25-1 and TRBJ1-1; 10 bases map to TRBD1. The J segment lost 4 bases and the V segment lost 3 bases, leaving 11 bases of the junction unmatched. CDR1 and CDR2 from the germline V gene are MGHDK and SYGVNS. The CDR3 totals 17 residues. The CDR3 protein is CASSDSAGTGDTTEAFF. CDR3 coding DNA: TGTGCCAGCAGTGATAGTGCCGGGACAGGGGATACCACTGAAGCTTTCTTT. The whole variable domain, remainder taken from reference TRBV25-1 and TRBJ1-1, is EADIYQTPRYLVIGTGKKITLECSQTMGHDKMYWYQQDPGMELHLIHYSYGVNSTEKGDLSSESTVSRIRTEHFPLTLESARPSHTSQYLCASSDSAGTGDTTEAFFGQGTRLTVV.

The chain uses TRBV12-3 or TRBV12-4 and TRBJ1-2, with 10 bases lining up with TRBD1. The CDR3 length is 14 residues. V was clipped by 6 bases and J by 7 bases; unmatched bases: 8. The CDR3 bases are TGTGCCAGCAGCGCCGACAGGGGGCGTGGTGGCTACACCTTC. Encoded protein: CASSADRGRGGYTF.

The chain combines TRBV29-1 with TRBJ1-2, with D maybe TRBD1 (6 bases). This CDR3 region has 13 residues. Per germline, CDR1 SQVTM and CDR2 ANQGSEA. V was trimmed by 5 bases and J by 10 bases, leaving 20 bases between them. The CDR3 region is CSVQRGGGNDYTF. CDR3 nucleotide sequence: TGCAGCGTTCAAAGAGGGGGAGGTAATGACTACACCTTC. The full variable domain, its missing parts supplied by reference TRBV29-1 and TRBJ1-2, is SAVISQKPSRDICQRGTSLTIQCQVDSQVTMMFWYRQQPGQSLTLIATANQGSEATYESGFVIDKFPISRPNLTFSTLTVSNMSPEDSSIYLCSVQRGGGNDYTFGSGTRLTVV.

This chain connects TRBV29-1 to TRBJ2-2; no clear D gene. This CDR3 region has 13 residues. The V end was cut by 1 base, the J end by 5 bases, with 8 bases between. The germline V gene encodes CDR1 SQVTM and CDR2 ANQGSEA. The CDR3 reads CSVEGSSTGELFF. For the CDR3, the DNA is TGCAGCGTTGAAGGGAGTTCGACCGGGGAGCTGTTTTTT.

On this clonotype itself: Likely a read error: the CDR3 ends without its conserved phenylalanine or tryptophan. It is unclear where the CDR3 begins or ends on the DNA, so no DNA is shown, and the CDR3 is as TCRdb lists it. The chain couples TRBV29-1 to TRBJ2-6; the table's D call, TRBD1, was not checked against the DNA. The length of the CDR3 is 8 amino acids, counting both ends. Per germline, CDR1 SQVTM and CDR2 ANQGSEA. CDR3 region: CSVEDPGQ.

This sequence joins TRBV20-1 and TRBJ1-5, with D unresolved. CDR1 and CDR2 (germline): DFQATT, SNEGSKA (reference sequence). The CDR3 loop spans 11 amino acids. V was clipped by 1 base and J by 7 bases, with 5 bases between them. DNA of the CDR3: TGCAGTGCTAGAGGTGGACAGCCCCAGCATTTT. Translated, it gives CSARGGQPQHF.

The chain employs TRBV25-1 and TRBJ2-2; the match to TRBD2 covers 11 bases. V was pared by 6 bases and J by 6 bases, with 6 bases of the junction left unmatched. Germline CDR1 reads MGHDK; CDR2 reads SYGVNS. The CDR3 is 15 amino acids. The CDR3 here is CASSIAGGQAGELFF. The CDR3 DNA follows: TGTGCCAGCAGCATAGCGGGAGGGCAGGCCGGGGAGCTGTTTTTT.

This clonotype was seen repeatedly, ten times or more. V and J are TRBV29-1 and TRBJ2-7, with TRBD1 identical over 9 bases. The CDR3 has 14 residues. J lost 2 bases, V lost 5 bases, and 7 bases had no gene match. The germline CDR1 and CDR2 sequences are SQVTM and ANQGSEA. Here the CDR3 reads CSVPRQGDAYEQYF. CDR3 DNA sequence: TGCAGCGTTCCCAGACAGGGGGATGCCTACGAGCAGTACTTC.

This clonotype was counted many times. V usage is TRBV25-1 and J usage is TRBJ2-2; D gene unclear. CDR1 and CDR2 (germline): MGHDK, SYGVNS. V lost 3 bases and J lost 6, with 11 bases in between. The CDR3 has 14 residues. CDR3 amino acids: CASSDTVKAGELFF. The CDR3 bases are TGTGCCAGCAGTGATACAGTAAAAGCCGGGGAGCTGTTTTTT.

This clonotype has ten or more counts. The CDR3 nucleotides read TGCAGTGCTAGAGTGGCAGGCAATCAGCCCCAGCATTTT. Amino acids: CSARVAGNQPQHF. The chain joins TRBV20-1 to TRBJ1-5; D gene ambiguous. V lost 1 base to trimming and J lost 2 bases, with 6 bases between them. CDR1 is DFQATT and CDR2 is SNEGSKA in the germline V gene (reference sequence). The CDR3 length is 13 residues.

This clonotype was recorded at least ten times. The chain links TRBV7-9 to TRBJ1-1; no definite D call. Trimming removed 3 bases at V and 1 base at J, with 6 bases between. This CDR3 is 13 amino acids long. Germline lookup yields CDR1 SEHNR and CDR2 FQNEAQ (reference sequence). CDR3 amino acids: CASSFVGNTEAFF. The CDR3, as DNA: TGTGCCAGCAGCTTCGTAGGGAACACTGAAGCTTTCTTT.

The CDR3 loop is CASSRTGTGNSPLHF. The DNA for the CDR3 is TGTGCCAGCAGCCGGACCGGGACAGGGAATTCACCCCTCCACTTT. The V gene is TRBV25-1, the J gene TRBJ1-6, with 9 bases that match TRBD1. The CDR3 consists of 15 residues. The germline V gene encodes CDR1 MGHDK and CDR2 SYGVNS. The ends lost 6 bases at V and 7 bases at J; junction bases unmatched: 7.

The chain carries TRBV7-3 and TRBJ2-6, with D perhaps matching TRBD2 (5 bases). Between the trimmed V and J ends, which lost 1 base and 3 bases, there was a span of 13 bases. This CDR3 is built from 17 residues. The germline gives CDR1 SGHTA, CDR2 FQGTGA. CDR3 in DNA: TGTGCCAGCAGCTTAATGCCCCAAGGGAGTGGGGCCAACGTCCTGACTTTC. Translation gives CASSLMPQGSGANVLTF.

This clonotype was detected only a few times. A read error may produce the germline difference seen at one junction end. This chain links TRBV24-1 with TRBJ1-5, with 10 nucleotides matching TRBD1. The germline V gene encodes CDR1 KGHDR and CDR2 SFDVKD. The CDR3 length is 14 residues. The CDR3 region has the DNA TGTGCCAGCAGTGGACAGGGGGGGTATCAGCCCCAGCATTTT. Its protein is CASSGQGGYQPQHF.

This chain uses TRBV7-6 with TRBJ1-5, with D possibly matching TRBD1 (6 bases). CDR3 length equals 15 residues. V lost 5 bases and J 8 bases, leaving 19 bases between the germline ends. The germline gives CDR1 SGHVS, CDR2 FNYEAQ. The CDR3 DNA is TGTGCCAGCAGCGAGAAAACAGGGTTAGTAGAGCCCCAGCATTTT. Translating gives CASSEKTGLVEPQHF.

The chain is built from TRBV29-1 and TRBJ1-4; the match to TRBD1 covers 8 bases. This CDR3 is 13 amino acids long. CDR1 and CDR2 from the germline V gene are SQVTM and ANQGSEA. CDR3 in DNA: TGCAGTCGACCAGGGGGCATTGATGAAAAACTGTTTTTT. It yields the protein CSRPGGIDEKLFF. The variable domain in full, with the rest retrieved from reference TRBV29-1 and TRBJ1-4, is SAVISQKPSRDICQRGTSLTIQCQVDSQVTMMFWYRQQPGQSLTLIATANQGSEATYESGFVIDKFPISRPNLTFSTLTVSNMSPEDSSIYLCSRPGGIDEKLFFGSGTQLSVL.

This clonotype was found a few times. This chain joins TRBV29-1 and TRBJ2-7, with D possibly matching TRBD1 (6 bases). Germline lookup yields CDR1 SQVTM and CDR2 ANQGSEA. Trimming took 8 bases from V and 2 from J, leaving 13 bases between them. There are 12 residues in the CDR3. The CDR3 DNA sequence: TGCAGCTTGGCTGGACAGACCTACGAGCAGTACTTC. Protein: CSLAGQTYEQYF.

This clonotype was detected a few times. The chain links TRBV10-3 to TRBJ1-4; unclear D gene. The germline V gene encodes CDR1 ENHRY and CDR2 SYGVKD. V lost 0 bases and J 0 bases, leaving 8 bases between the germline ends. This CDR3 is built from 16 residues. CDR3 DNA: TGTGCCATCAGTGAGTCCCTTGAGGCAACTAATGAAAAACTGTTTTTT. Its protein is CAISESLEATNEKLFF.

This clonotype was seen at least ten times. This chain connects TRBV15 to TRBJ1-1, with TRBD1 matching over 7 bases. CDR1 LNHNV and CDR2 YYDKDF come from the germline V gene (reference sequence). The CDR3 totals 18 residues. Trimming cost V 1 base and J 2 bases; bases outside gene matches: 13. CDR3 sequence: CATSRVRGQGVSNTEAFF. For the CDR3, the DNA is TGTGCCACCAGCAGAGTGAGGGGTCAGGGGGTTTCAAACACTGAAGCTTTCTTT.

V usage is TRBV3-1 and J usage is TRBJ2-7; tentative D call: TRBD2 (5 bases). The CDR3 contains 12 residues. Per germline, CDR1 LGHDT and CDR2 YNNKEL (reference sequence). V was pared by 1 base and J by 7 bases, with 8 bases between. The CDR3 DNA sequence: TGTGCCAGCAGCCAAGCGAGGGCGGAGCAGTACTTC. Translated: CASSQARAEQYF.

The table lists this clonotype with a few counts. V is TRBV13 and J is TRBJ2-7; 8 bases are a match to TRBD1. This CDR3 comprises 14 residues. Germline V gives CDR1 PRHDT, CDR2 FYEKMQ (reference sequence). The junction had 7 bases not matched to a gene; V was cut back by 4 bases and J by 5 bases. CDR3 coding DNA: TGTGCCAGCAGCTCAGGACAGGGCTTCAACGAGCAGTACTTC. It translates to CASSSGQGFNEQYF. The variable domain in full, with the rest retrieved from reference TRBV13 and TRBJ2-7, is AAGVIQSPRHLIKEKRETATLKCYPIPRHDTVYWYQQGPGQDPQFLISFYEKMQSDKGSIPDRFSAQQFSDYHSELNMSSLELGDSALYFCASSSGQGFNEQYFGPGTRLTVT.

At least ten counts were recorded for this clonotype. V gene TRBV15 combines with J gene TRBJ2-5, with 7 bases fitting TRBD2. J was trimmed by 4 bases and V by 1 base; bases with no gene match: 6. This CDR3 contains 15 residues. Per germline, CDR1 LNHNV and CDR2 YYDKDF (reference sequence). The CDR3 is CATSRVRGRGETQYF. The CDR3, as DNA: TGTGCCACCAGCAGAGTGAGAGGGAGGGGAGAGACCCAGTACTTC.

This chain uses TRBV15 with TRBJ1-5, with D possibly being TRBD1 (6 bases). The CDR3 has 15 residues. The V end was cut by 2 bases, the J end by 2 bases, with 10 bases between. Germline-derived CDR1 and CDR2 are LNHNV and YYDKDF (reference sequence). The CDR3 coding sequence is TGTGCCACCAGCAGATCGGGGGCGGGCAATCAGCCCCAGCATTTT. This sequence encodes CATSRSGAGNQPQHF. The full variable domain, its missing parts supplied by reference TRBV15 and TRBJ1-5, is DAMVIQNPRYQVTQFGKPVTLSCSQTLNHNVMYWYQQKSSQAPKLLFHYYDKDFNNEADTPDNFQSRRPNTSFCFLDIRSPGLGDTAMYLCATSRSGAGNQPQHFGDGTRLSIL.

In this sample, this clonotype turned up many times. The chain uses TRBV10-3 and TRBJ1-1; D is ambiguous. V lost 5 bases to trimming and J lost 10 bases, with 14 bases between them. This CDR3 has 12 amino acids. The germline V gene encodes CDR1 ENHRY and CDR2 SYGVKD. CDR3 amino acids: CAISRDTFAAFF. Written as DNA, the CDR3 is TGTGCCATCAGTCGAGATACTTTTGCAGCTTTCTTT.

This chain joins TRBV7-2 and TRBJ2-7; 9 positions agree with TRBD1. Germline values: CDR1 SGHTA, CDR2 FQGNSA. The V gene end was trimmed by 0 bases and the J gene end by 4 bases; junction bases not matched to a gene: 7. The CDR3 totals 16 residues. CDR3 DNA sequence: TGTGCCAGCAGCTTAGCATCGGGACAGGGCCTATACGAGCAGTACTTC. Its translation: CASSLASGQGLYEQYF. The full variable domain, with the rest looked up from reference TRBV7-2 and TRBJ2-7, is GAGVSQSPSNKVTEKGKDVELRCDPISGHTALYWYRQSLGQGLEFLIYFQGNSAPDKSGLPSDRFSAERTGGSVSTLTIQRTQQEDSAVYLCASSLASGQGLYEQYFGPGTRLTVT.

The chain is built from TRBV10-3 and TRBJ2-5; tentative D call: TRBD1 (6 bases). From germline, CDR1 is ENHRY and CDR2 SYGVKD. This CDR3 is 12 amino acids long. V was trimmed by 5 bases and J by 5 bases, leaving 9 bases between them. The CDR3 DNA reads TGTGCCATCAGTTCAGGGGAGGAGACCCAGTACTTC. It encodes CAISSGEETQYF.

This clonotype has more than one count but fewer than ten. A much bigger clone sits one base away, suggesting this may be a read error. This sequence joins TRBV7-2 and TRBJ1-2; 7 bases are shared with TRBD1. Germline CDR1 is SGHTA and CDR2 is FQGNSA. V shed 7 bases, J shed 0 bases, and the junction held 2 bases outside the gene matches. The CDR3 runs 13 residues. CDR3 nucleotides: TGTGCCAGCACCGGGACAGCTAACTATGGCTACACCTTC. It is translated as CASTGTANYGYTF.

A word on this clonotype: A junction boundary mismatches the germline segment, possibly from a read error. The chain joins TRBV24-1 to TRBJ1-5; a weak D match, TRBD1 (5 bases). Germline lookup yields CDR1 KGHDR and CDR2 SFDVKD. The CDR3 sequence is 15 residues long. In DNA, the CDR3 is TGTGCCAGCAGTTTTTTGGAGCAGGGAGATCAGCCCCAGCATTTT. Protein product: CASSFLEQGDQPQHF.

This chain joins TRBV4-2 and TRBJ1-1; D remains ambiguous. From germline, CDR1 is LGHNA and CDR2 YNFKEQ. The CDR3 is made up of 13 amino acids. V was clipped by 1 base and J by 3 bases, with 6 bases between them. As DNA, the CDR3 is TGTGCCAGCAGCCAAGCGAGTTACACTGAAGCTTTCTTT. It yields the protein CASSQASYTEAFF.